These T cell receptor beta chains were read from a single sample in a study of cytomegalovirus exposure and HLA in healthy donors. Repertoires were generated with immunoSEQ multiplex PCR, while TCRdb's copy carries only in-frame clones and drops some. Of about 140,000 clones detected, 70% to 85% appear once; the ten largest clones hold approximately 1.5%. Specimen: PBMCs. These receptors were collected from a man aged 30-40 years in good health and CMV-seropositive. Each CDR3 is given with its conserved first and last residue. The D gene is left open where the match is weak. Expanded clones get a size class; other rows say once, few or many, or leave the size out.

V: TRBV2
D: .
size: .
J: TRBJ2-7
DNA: TGTGCCAGCAGTTCTGATTGGGGGGTGGCCTACGAGCAGTACTTC
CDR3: CASSSDWGVAYEQYF

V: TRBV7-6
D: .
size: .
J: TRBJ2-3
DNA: TGTGCCAGCAGCTCTTACACAGATACGCAGTATTTT
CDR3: CASSSYTDTQYF

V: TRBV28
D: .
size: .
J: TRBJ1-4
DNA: TGTGCCAGCAGTCCTGTGAGGTGGGAAAAACTGTTTTTT
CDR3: CASSPVRWEKLFF

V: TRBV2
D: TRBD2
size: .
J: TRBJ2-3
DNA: TGTGCCAGCAGTCCCGGGACTAGCGGGGTACCGCAGTATTTT
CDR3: CASSPGTSGVPQYF

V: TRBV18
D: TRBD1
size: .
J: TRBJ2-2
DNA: TGTGCCAGCTCACCTACCCCAGCAGGGGGCCAGGACACCGGGGAGCTGTTTTTT
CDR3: CASSPTPAGGQDTGELFF

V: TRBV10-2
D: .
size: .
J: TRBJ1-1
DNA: TGCGCCAGCAGTGAGTCGGGGCGAACTGAAGCTTTCTTT
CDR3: CASSESGRTEAFF

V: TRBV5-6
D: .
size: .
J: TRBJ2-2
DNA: TGTGCCAGCAGCCCGTTGGGCCCCGGGGAGCTGTTTTTT
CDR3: CASSPLGPGELFF

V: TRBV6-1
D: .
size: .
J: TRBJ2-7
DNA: TGTGCCATAACCAGGGACACCTCCTACGAGCAGTACTTC
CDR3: CAITRDTSYEQYF

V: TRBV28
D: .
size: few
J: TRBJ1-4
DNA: TGTGCCAGCAGGCGGGGAAATGAAAAACTGTTTTTT
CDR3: CASRRGNEKLFF

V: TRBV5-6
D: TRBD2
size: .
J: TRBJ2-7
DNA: TGTGCCAGCAGCCTCGGGGGGGCAGGCGGGAGCTCCTACGAGCAGTACTTC
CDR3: CASSLGGAGGSSYEQYF

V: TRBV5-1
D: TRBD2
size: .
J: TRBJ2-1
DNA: TGCGCCAGCAGCTTGGGATTAGCGGGAGTTGCCCCCACGGAGGAGCAGTTCTTC
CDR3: CASSLGLAGVAPTEEQFF

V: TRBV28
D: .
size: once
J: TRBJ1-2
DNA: TGTGCCAGCAGTTTGAGTTACTATGGCTACACCTTC
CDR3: CASSLSYYGYTF

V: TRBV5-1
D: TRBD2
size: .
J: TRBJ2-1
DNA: TGCGCCAGCAGCCAACGGACTAGCGGGGGACGCAGTGAGCAGTTCTTC
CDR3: CASSQRTSGGRSEQFF

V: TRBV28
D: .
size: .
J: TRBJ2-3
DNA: TGTGCCAGCAGCCATTCAGATACGCAGTATTTT
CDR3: CASSHSDTQYF

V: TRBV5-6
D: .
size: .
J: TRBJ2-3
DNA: TGTGCCAGCAGGGGGGGTCGGAGAACCCATTACAACACAGATACGCAGTATTTT
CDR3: CASRGGRRTHYNTDTQYF

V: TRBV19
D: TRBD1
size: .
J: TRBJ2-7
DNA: TGTGCCAGTGACAGGGTTTTCCCCTACGAGCAGTACTTC
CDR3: CASDRVFPYEQYF

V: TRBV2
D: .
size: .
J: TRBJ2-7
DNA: TGTGCCAGCAGTGAAGCGCCCGACCAGGGATACTACGAGCAGTACTTC
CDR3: CASSEAPDQGYYEQYF

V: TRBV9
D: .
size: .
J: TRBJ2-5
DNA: TGTGCCAGCAGCTCCCGGGACATACTGTACCAAGAGACCCAGTACTTC
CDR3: CASSSRDILYQETQYF

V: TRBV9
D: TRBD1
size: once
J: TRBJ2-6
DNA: TGTGCCAGCAGCGTAGGGGCAGGGACAGAGTCTGGGGCCAACGTCCTGACTTTC
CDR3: CASSVGAGTESGANVLTF

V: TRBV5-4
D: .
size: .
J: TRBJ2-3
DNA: TGTGCCGGCAGCCCCCCGGGACTCTTAAGCACAGATACGCAGTATTTT
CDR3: CAGSPPGLLSTDTQYF

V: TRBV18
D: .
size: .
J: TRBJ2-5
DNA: TGTGCCAGCTCACCCGACTACCAAGAGACCCAGTACTTC
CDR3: CASSPDYQETQYF

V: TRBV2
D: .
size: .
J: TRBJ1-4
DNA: TGTGCCAGCAGGGGTCGGGCAACTAATGAAAAACTGTTTTTT
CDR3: CASRGRATNEKLFF

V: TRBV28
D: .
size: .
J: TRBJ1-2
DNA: TGTGCCAGCAGTTTAACAGGCTACTATGGCTACACCTTC
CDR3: CASSLTGYYGYTF

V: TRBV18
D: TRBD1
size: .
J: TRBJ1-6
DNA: TGTGCCAGCTCACCCTCTCAACAGGGGAGTTCGTCACCCCTCCACTTT
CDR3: CASSPSQQGSSSPLHF

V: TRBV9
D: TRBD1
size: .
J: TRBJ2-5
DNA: TGTGCCAGCAGCACCGCCCGGACAGGGGTAGAAGAGACCCAGTACTTC
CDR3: CASSTARTGVEETQYF

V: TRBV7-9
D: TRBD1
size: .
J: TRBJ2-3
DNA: TGTGCCAGCAGCTTAGTTGGGACAGGCACAGATACGCAGTATTTT
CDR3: CASSLVGTGTDTQYF

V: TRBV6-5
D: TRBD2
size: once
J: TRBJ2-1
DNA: TGTGCCAGCAGTACGGGGCGGGGGGGCCGGGATGAGCAGTTCTTC
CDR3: CASSTGRGGRDEQFF

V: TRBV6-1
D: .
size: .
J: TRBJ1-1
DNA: TGTGCCAGCCTAACAGCCTTGAACACTGAAGCTTTCTTT
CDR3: CASLTALNTEAFF

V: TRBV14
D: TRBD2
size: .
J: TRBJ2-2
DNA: TGTGCCAGCAGCTCCAACGGGGGGGCCGGGGAGCTGTTTTTT
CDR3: CASSSNGGAGELFF

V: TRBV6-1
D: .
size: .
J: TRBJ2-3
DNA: TGTGCCAGCAGTGCTACAGGGCCAGATACGCAGTATTTT
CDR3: CASSATGPDTQYF

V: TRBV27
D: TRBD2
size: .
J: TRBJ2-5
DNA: TGTGCCAGCAGTTTAAAAGCCAGCGGGGGTAGGGAGACCCAGTACTTC
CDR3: CASSLKASGGRETQYF

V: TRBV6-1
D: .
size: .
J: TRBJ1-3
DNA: TGTGCCAGCCCCCTCAATGCGGTGGATAGCACCATATATTTT
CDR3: CASPLNAVDSTIYF

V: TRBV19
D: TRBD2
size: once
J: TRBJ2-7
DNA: TGTGCCAGTAGTGACGTACTAGCGGACGAGCAGTACTTC
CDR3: CASSDVLADEQYF

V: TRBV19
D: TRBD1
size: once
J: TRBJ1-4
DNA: TGTGCCAGTAGTATGGGACAGGGAAGTGAAAAACTGTTTTTT
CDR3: CASSMGQGSEKLFF

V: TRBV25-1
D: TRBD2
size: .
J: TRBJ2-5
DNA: TGTGCCAGCAGTCGGACTAGCATCACCCAAGAGACCCAGTACTTC
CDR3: CASSRTSITQETQYF

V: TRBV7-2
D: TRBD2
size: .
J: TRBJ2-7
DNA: TGTGCCAGCAGCCTCACTAGCGGGGCGATCTACGAGCAGTACTTC
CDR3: CASSLTSGAIYEQYF

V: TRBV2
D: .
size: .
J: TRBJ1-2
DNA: TGTGCCAGCATGCGACAGGCCTATGGCTACACCTTC
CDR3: CASMRQAYGYTF

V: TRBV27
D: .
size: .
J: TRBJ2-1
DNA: TGTGCCAGCAGTACTATACCGGGGAGCTACCCCTACAATGAGCAGTTCTTC
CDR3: CASSTIPGSYPYNEQFF

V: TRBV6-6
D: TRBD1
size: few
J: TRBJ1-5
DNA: TGTGCCAGCAGCCCGCCGGAGACAGGGGTCCATCAGCCCCAGCATTTT
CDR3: CASSPPETGVHQPQHF

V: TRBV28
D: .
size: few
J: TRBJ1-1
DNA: TGTGCCAGCAGTGTACAGGGTCGGCCTGAAGCTTTCTTT
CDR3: CASSVQGRPEAFF

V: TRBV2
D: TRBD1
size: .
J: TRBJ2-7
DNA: TGTGCCAGCGAGGACAGGGGATCTCCTTACTCCTACGAGCAGTACTTC
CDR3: CASEDRGSPYSYEQYF

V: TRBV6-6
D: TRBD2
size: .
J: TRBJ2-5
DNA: TGTGCCAGCCTAACCCCGGGGGGAGAGACCCAGTACTTC
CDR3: CASLTPGGETQYF

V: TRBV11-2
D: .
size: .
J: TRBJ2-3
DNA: TGTGCCAGCAGCTTAGATCAACCGGTCGGTACGCAGTATTTT
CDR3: CASSLDQPVGTQYF

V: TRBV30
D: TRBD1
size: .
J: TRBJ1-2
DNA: TGTGCCTGGAGTGCCCCCGGGACAGGGGGCTACACCTTC
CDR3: CAWSAPGTGGYTF

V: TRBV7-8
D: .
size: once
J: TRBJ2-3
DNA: TGTGCCAGCAGCTTATCAAGACTAGTTGCGGCAGATACGCAGTATTTT
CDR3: CASSLSRLVAADTQYF

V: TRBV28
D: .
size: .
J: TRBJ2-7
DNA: TGTGCCAGCAGTCCCGGACAGAGCTCCTACGAGCAGTACTTC
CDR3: CASSPGQSSYEQYF

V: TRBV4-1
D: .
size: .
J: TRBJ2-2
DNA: TGCGCCAGCAGCCAAGTCGGGGGGCCGCCCGGGGAGCTGTTTTTT
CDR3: CASSQVGGPPGELFF

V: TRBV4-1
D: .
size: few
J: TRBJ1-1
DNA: TGCGCCAGCAGCCAAGATGGGGAGCGGACTGAAGCTTTCTTT
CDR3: CASSQDGERTEAFF

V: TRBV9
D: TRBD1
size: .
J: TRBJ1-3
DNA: TGTGCCAGCAGCCCAACAGGGGGCCTCTCTGGAAACACCATATATTTT
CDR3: CASSPTGGLSGNTIYF

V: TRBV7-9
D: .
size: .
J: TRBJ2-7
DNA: TGTGCCAGCAGCTTCAGGGGACCCTACGAGCAGTACTTC
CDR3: CASSFRGPYEQYF

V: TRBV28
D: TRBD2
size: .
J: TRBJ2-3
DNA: TGTGCCAGCAGTTCCCCCGGACTAGCGGGAGTTTCAGATACGCAGTATTTT
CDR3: CASSSPGLAGVSDTQYF

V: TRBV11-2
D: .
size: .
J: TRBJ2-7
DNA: TGTGCCAGCAGCACGCCAAGGTACTACTACGAGCAGTACTTC
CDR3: CASSTPRYYYEQYF